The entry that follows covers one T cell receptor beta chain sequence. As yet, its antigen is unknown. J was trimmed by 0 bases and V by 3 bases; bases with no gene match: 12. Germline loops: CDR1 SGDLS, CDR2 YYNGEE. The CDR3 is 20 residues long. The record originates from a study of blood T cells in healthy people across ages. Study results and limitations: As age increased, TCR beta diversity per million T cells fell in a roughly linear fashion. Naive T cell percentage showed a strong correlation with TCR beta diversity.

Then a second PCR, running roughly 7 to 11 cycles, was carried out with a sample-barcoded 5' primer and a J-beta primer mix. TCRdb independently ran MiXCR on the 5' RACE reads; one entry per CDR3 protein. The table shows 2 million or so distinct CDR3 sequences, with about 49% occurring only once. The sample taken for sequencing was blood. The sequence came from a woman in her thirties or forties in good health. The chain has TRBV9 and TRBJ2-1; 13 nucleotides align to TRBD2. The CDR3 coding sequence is TGTGCCAGCAGCGCCACGACTAGCGGGGGGCTCCATCCCTCCTACAATGAGCAGTTCTTC. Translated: CASSATTSGGLHPSYNEQFF.